Below are 23 T cell receptor beta chains sequenced from a single sample in a study of blood T cell repertoires in COVID-19. Here immunoSEQ multiplex PCR was the method, and the copy in TCRdb shows in-frame clones only, minus some. Found here are under 250,000 clones, approximately 88% of them singletons; the top ten hold around 3.1%. Material for sequencing was PBMCs or T cells enriched from blood (not recorded which). The receptors here all came from a woman aged 40 to 49 who had been exposed to COVID-19.

CDR3 amino acids: CASSYHVGTNPDTQYF. Written as DNA, the CDR3 is TGTGCCAGCAGTTACCATGTCGGGACTAACCCAGATACGCAGTATTTT. The chain links TRBV6-6 to TRBJ2-3, with TRBD2 matching 7 bases. This CDR3 spans 16 amino acids. Germline V gene lookup returns CDR1 MNHNY and CDR2 SVGAGI (reference sequence). V lost 2 bases and J lost 4; bases outside the gene matches: 9.

In this sample, this clone turned up once. The chain combines TRBV19 with TRBJ2-1; 11 nucleotides line up with TRBD2. Germline CDR1 LNHDA, CDR2 SQIVND (reference sequence). CDR3 length equals 16 residues. The V segment lost 7 bases and the J segment 4 bases; nucleotides outside the gene matches: 9. The CDR3 nucleotides read TGTGCCAGTATCGGGACTAGCGGTGGGTCTTACAATGAGCAGTTCTTC. Encoded protein: CASIGTSGGSYNEQFF.

The rearrangement joins TRBV27 to TRBJ2-2; maybe TRBD1 (6 bases). From germline, CDR1 is MNHEY and CDR2 SMNVEV (reference sequence). The V end was cut by 4 bases, the J end by 4 bases, with 19 bases between. CDR3 length: 17 residues. CDR3 DNA: TGTGCCAGCAGTTCCTCCCTGGGGCAGGGGTTCACCGGGGAGCTGTTTTTT. Amino acid sequence: CASSSSLGQGFTGELFF.

The table lists this clone with a few counts. The V and J genes are TRBV19 and TRBJ1-1; D may be TRBD1 (6 bases). Germline V gives CDR1 LNHDA, CDR2 SQIVND (reference sequence). V was pared by 3 bases and J by 8 bases, with 16 bases between. The CDR3 is 14 residues long. CDR3 residues: CASSIFNSQGEAFF. As DNA, the CDR3 is TGTGCCAGTAGTATTTTTAACAGCCAGGGGGAAGCTTTCTTT.

This clone was counted once. The chain combines TRBV13 with TRBJ1-1; TRBD1 matches 8 bases. This CDR3 spans 14 amino acids. Germline CDR1 is PRHDT and CDR2 is FYEKMQ (reference sequence). V gave up 5 bases and J gave up 10 bases; unmatched junction bases: 12. The CDR3 protein is CASSPRTGSVGAFF. The CDR3 DNA sequence: TGTGCCAGCAGCCCAAGGACAGGGAGCGTTGGAGCTTTCTTT.

The table lists this clone with a count of one. The chain links TRBV7-9 to TRBJ1-2; 9 bases are shared with TRBD1. CDR1 and CDR2 from the germline V gene are SEHNR and FQNEAQ (reference sequence). This CDR3 contains 13 residues. The ends lost 5 bases at V and 8 bases at J; junction bases unmatched: 6. In DNA, the CDR3 is TGTGCCAGCAGCCAAGGGACAGGGAACGGCTACACCTTC. It codes for CASSQGTGNGYTF.

V and J are TRBV7-3 and TRBJ2-2, with D perhaps TRBD1 (5 bases). The CDR3 contains 15 residues. Deletions cut 1 base from V and 2 bases from J, with 8 bases between. In germline, CDR1 is SGHTA, CDR2 FQGTGA. The CDR3 DNA reads TGTGCCAGCAGCTTAAGTAGGGGAAACACCGGGGAGCTGTTTTTT. Protein product: CASSLSRGNTGELFF.

V gene TRBV12-5 combines with J gene TRBJ2-5; 9 bases fit TRBD2. The trim removed 1 base at V and 5 bases at J, leaving 5 bases unmatched. The CDR3 spans 15 residues. The germline V gene has CDR1 LGHNT and CDR2 FRNRAP. The DNA for the CDR3 is TGTGCTAGTGGTTTGGGACTAGCGGCGGGGGAGACCCAGTACTTC. Translating it yields CASGLGLAAGETQYF.

The genes are TRBV5-4 and TRBJ1-1; 7 bases are a match to TRBD1. Looked up from germline, CDR1 is SGHNT and CDR2 is YYREEE (reference sequence). The ends lost 2 bases at V and 0 bases at J; junction bases unmatched: 1. This CDR3 has 14 residues. CDR3 protein: CASSFQGVNTEAFF. The CDR3 DNA reads TGTGCCAGCAGCTTTCAGGGGGTGAACACTGAAGCTTTCTTT.

The V gene is TRBV10-3, the J gene TRBJ1-1; possibly TRBD1 for D (5 bases). Germline V gene lookup returns CDR1 ENHRY and CDR2 SYGVKD. The CDR3 is made up of 14 amino acids. Trimming left V 2 bases short and J 7 bases short, with 14 bases between. CDR3 nucleotide sequence: TGTGCCATCAGTGAGGTAGGTTCGGGGGATGAAGCTTTCTTT. Its protein product is CAISEVGSGDEAFF.

V is TRBV7-9 and J is TRBJ2-1; 10 bases match TRBD2. The CDR3 totals 17 residues. The germline CDR1 and CDR2 sequences are SEHNR and FQNEAQ (reference sequence). V shed 3 bases and J 7 bases; nucleotides not matched to a gene: 12. The CDR3 protein is CASSFSSSGRGVNEQFF. The CDR3 DNA is TGTGCCAGCAGCTTTTCATCTAGCGGGAGAGGTGTAAATGAGCAGTTCTTC.

This clone was picked up one time. V usage is TRBV6-4 and J usage is TRBJ1-2; a weak D match, TRBD1 (5 bases). The CDR3 has 13 amino acids. The germline V gene encodes CDR1 MRHNA and CDR2 SNTAGT. Trimming removed 3 bases at V and 8 bases at J, with 13 bases between. As DNA, the CDR3 is TGTGCCAGCAGTGAAGGCGGAGGGGACGGCTACACCTTC. Translated: CASSEGGGDGYTF.

The rearrangement joins TRBV19 to TRBJ1-1; D may be TRBD1 (6 bases). CDR1 is LNHDA, CDR2 SQIVND, per germline (reference sequence). The CDR3 length is 15 residues. Trimming took off 6 bases at V and 5 bases at J, with 19 bases between the two ends. This chain's CDR3 is CASSPSGGLWTEAFF. The DNA for the CDR3 is TGTGCCAGTAGCCCTTCCGGGGGGCTGTGGACTGAAGCTTTCTTT.

The chain joins TRBV5-5 to TRBJ1-2; TRBD1 might be the D (5 bases). Trimming left V 2 bases short and J 7 bases short, with 9 bases between. The CDR3 extends over 12 amino acids. CDR1 and CDR2 (germline): SGHKS, YYEKEE (reference sequence). The CDR3 here is CASSFWGGGYTF. CDR3 bases: TGTGCCAGCAGCTTTTGGGGGGGTGGCTACACCTTC.

The chain joins TRBV28 to TRBJ2-7; 7 positions agree with TRBD1. V was pared by 7 bases and J by 2 bases, with 11 bases of the junction left unmatched. CDR1 is MDHEN and CDR2 is SYDVKM in the germline V gene. This CDR3 contains 15 residues. The chain's CDR3 is CASTLYGQGAYEQYF. CDR3 in DNA: TGTGCCAGCACCCTTTACGGGCAGGGGGCCTACGAGCAGTACTTC.

The chain joins TRBV11-3 to TRBJ1-2; 9 bases agree with TRBD1. The CDR3 spans 15 residues. V was clipped by 6 bases and J by 2 bases; unmatched bases: 7. In germline, CDR1 is SGHNT, CDR2 YENEEA. The CDR3 coding sequence is TGTGCCAGCAGAGACGGGGACAGGGAGAACTATGGCTACACCTTC. Protein: CASRDGDRENYGYTF.

This clone was counted between two and nine times. V usage is TRBV6-5 and J usage is TRBJ2-2; 10 nucleotides agree with TRBD2. Unmatched junction bases numbered 4, after V lost 5 bases and J lost 4 bases. The CDR3 has 15 amino acids. Germline V gene data show CDR1 as MNHEY and CDR2 as SVGAGI. The CDR3, as DNA: TGTGCCAGCAGTCTCCTAGCGGGAGTCACCGGGGAGCTGTTTTTT. Protein: CASSLLAGVTGELFF.

This chain links TRBV12-3 or TRBV12-4 with TRBJ1-2; 8 bases match TRBD1. This CDR3 region has 12 residues. V shed 4 bases, J shed 12 bases, and the junction held 7 bases outside the gene matches. The CDR3 DNA sequence: TGTGCCAGCAGTTGGCAGGGGGCGCAGCACACCTTC. This encodes CASSWQGAQHTF.

This clone was seen only a few times. The chain has TRBV7-9 and TRBJ2-7; TRBD1 is a possible D gene (5 bases). Germline CDR1 reads SEHNR; CDR2 reads FQNEAQ (reference sequence). V was clipped by 5 bases and J by 6 bases, with 17 bases between them. This CDR3 contains 14 residues. This CDR3 reads CASSTPQGFGEQYV. The CDR3 DNA is TGTGCCAGCAGCACGCCCCAGGGTTTCGGCGAGCAGTACGTC.

This clone is a singleton in its sample. The rearrangement uses TRBV27 and TRBJ1-5; TRBD1 is a possible D gene (6 bases). CDR3 length: 15 residues. CDR1 is MNHEY and CDR2 is SMNVEV in the germline V gene (reference sequence). V lost 3 bases to trimming and J lost 5 bases, with 14 bases between them. The CDR3 DNA reads TGTGCCAGCAGTTTCTCCGGGACACCAGATCAGCCCCAGCATTTT. This codes for CASSFSGTPDQPQHF.

The chain combines TRBV21-1 with TRBJ2-4; the tabulated D call, TRBD2, remains unverified against the DNA. TRBV21-1 is deemed a pseudogene. CDR3 length: 16 residues. CDR3 sequence: CASSRTSGRNKNIQYF. In nucleotides, the CDR3 is TGTGCCAGCAGCCGGACTAGCGGGAGAAACAAAAACATTCAGTACTTC.

Turning to this clone: One end of the junction varies from germline; a read error may be responsible. V usage is TRBV5-1 and J usage is TRBJ1-6; D not resolved. CDR3 size: 15 residues. Germline CDR1 reads SGHRS; CDR2 reads YFSETQ. The CDR3 DNA reads TGTGCCAGCAGCTCCGACAAATATGTTAATTCACCCCTCCACTTT. Translating it yields CASSSDKYVNSPLHF.

V gene TRBV10-2 combines with J gene TRBJ2-7; 11 nucleotides align to TRBD2. CDR3 size: 15 residues. Germline V gene data show CDR1 as WSHSY and CDR2 as SAAADI. V dropped 6 bases and J dropped 3; count of bases not matched to a gene: 7. In DNA, the CDR3 is TGCGCCAGCAGACAAATTAGCGGGGGGGTCTACGAGCAGTACTTC. It specifies CASRQISGGVYEQYF.